Sequencing of this T cell receptor beta chain was carried out in a study of shared clonotypes between healthy human individuals. The CDR3 is 15 amino acids. V dropped 4 bases and J dropped 6 bases, with 15 bases sitting between them. CDR1 and CDR2 from the germline V gene are MDHEN and SYDVKM. TCRdb keeps only in-frame clones here, not all; method: immunoSEQ multiplex PCR. This table has a few million clones, roughly 93% appearing once. This clone was detected only once. The receptor comes from a man younger than 35 in good health. Some clones in this sample may be carry-over from other donors' samples. Sequencing was done on a sample of naive CD4+ T cells from PBMCs. Regarding subset: CD45RA+ positively selected. The rearrangement uses TRBV28 and TRBJ2-2; D possibly corresponds to TRBD1 (6 bases). The CDR3 spells CASSSPGEFAGELFF. CDR3 coding DNA: TGTGCCAGCAGTTCCCCAGGGGAATTTGCCGGGGAGCTGTTTTTT.